Presented here are 24 T cell receptor beta chains from one specimen sequenced in a study of response to subunit inactivated influenza vaccine. TCRdb redid the calling of the RT-PCR reads with MiXCR, one entry per CDR3 protein. The sample includes fewer than 700,000 distinct CDR3 sequences, over 10% seen only once; the top ten take over 10%. The specimen was PBMCs from blood, collected about 40 days after vaccination. These receptor sequences come from a man aged 45-65 years who received an inactivated influenza vaccine.

To note about this clonotype: Because it lacks the conserved phenylalanine or tryptophan at the end, this CDR3 is likely a read error. The genes are TRBV5-1 and TRBJ2-7; 9 bases line up with TRBD1. Germline CDR1 SGHRS, CDR2 YFSETQ. The trim removed 2 bases at V and 6 bases at J, leaving 9 bases unmatched. The CDR3 sequence is 15 residues long. The CDR3 region has the DNA TGCGCCAGCAGCTTACCGGGACAGGGCTTCGGCGAGCAGTACTAC. Its protein is CASSLPGQGFGEQYY.

This clonotype came up a few times. The chain combines TRBV9 with TRBJ1-1, with no clear D. The germline gives CDR1 SGDLS, CDR2 YYNGEE. This CDR3 comprises 13 residues. The V and J ends lost 4 bases and 1 base respectively, with 8 bases between them. CDR3 residues: CASSPQANTEAFF. CDR3 nucleotide sequence: TGTGCCAGCAGCCCGCAGGCGAACACTGAAGCTTTCTTT. The entire variable domain, with the rest obtained from reference TRBV9 and TRBJ1-1, is as follows: DSGVTQTPKHLITATGQRVTLRCSPRSGDLSVYWYQQSLDQGLQFLIQYYNGEERAKGNILERFSAQQFPDLHSELNLSSLELGDSALYFCASSPQANTEAFFGQGTRLTVV.

This clonotype appeared a few times. The V call is TRBV7-9, the J call TRBJ1-1; D ambiguous. From germline, CDR1 is SEHNR and CDR2 FQNEAQ (reference sequence). Between the trimmed V and J ends, which lost 4 bases and 1 base, there was a span of 19 bases. This CDR3 contains 17 residues. For the CDR3, the DNA is TGTGCCAGCAGCTCTCCCGAGTGGTATAGGGCGAACACTGAAGCTTTCTTT. Residues: CASSSPEWYRANTEAFF.

In its sample, this clonotype was seen a few times. The J gene is TRBJ2-2, the V gene TRBV6-1, with TRBD1 matching over 9 bases. This CDR3 contains 18 residues. The trim removed 5 bases at V and 4 bases at J, leaving 14 bases unmatched. Germline CDR1 MNHNS, CDR2 SASEGT. The CDR3 nucleotides are TGTGCCAGCAGTAAGAGCTTCCGGGGACAGGGTGCCACCGGGGAGCTGTTTTTT. Residues: CASSKSFRGQGATGELFF.

J is TRBJ2-3 and V is TRBV5-5, with D possibly TRBD1 on 6 matching bases. Looked up from germline, CDR1 is SGHKS and CDR2 is YYEKEE (reference sequence). V shed 1 base and J shed 2 bases, with 11 bases lying between them. This CDR3 contains 15 residues. For the CDR3, the DNA is TGTGCCAGCAGCTTGACAGGGTACCCCACAGATACGCAGTATTTT. Amino acids: CASSLTGYPTDTQYF.

This clonotype was seen ten or more times. The chain uses TRBV12-3 or TRBV12-4 and TRBJ1-4; 7 bases are shared with TRBD1. V shed 4 bases and J 3 bases; nucleotides not matched to a gene: 5. This CDR3 has 15 residues. CDR3 sequence: CASSYSGTANEKLFF. CDR3 nucleotides: TGTGCCAGCAGTTATAGTGGGACAGCTAATGAAAAACTGTTTTTT.

This clonotype was seen many times. The chain combines TRBV5-1 with TRBJ2-3, with 8 bases fitting TRBD1. CDR3 length: 13 residues. Unmatched junction bases numbered 5, after V lost 6 bases and J lost 5 bases. The germline V gene has CDR1 SGHRS and CDR2 YFSETQ. The CDR3 DNA sequence: TGCGCCAGCAAAGCAGGGACAGGAGATACGCAGTATTTT. It encodes CASKAGTGDTQYF.

The rearrangement links TRBV20-1 to TRBJ2-1, with TRBD2 as a possible D gene (5 bases). The length of the CDR3 is 14 residues. Per germline, CDR1 DFQATT and CDR2 SNEGSKA (reference sequence). In nucleotides, the CDR3 is TGCAGGCCCAAAACGGGGAGCTCCTACAATGAGCAGTTCTTC. Translated, it gives CRPKTGSSYNEQFF.

This clonotype occurred a few times. The chain uses TRBV12-3 or TRBV12-4 and TRBJ1-3; D not certain. Trimming left V 10 bases short and J 4 bases short, with 17 bases between. This CDR3 has 14 residues. The CDR3 DNA sequence: TGTGCCACCTGGCCGGAGGGCCCCGGAAACACCATATATTTT. This codes for CATWPEGPGNTIYF.

This clonotype was seen a few times. V is TRBV7-3 and J is TRBJ1-6; D perhaps matches TRBD1 (6 bases). Between the trimmed V and J ends, which lost 0 bases and 8 bases, there was a span of 8 bases. This CDR3 has 14 amino acids. Germline V gene lookup returns CDR1 SGHTA and CDR2 FQGTGA. The CDR3 here is CASSLTGGYSPLHF. CDR3 nucleotides: TGTGCCAGCAGCTTAACAGGGGGTTATTCACCCCTCCACTTT. The whole variable domain, filled in from reference TRBV7-3 and TRBJ1-6, reads GAGVSQTPSNKVTEKGKYVELRCDPISGHTALYWYRQSLGQGPEFLIYFQGTGAADDSGLPNDRFFAVRPEGSVSTLKIQRTERGDSAVYLCASSLTGGYSPLHFGNGTRLTVT.

Turning to this clonotype: A much bigger clone sits one base away, suggesting this may be a read error. This chain uses TRBV2 with TRBJ2-7; 7 nucleotides agree with TRBD1. Germline assignment: CDR1 SNHLY and CDR2 FYNNEI. The junction had 6 bases not matched to a gene; V was cut back by 6 bases and J by 4 bases. CDR3 length equals 13 residues. The CDR3 protein is CASSSGQRYEQYF. CDR3 nucleotide sequence: TGTGCCAGCAGCTCGGGACAGAGATACGAGCAGTACTTC.

This clonotype was detected many times. The DNA for the CDR3 is TGCAGGTATGAATTGAACACTGAAGCTTTCTTT. It yields the protein CRYELNTEAFF. The V call is TRBV20-1, the J call TRBJ1-1; D ambiguous. CDR1 is DFQATT and CDR2 is SNEGSKA in the germline V gene (reference sequence). This CDR3 has 11 amino acids.

This clonotype has a handful of counts. V usage is TRBV5-1 and J usage is TRBJ1-2; D is unresolved. Germline loops: CDR1 SGHRS, CDR2 YFSETQ. The CDR3 is 15 residues long. With 0 bases removed from V and 4 bases from J, the gap between germline ends came to 13 bases. CDR3 in DNA: TGCGCCAGCAGCTTGGAAACGGCCGTGAGCTATGGCTACACCTTC. Translated, it gives CASSLETAVSYGYTF. The full variable domain, its missing parts supplied by reference TRBV5-1 and TRBJ1-2, is KAGVTQTPRYLIKTRGQQVTLSCSPISGHRSVSWYQQTPGQGLQFLFEYFSETQRNKGNFPGRFSGRQFSNSRSEMNVSTLELGDSALYLCASSLETAVSYGYTFGSGTRLTVV.

This clonotype appeared a few times. The chain combines TRBV6-2 or TRBV6-3 with TRBJ2-6; a weak D match, TRBD1 (5 bases). The CDR3 consists of 15 residues. Germline V gene data show CDR1 as MNHEY and CDR2 as SVGEGT. The V end was cut by 2 bases, the J end by 12 bases, with 17 bases between. The CDR3 is CASSYKQEILGVLTF. The CDR3 DNA sequence: TGTGCCAGCAGTTACAAACAGGAAATCCTCGGCGTCCTGACTTTC.

The chain joins TRBV20-1 to TRBJ2-3, with 10 bases identical to TRBD2. With 1 base clipped from V and 2 bases from J, the junction kept 6 bases outside the gene matches. Germline V gives CDR1 DFQATT, CDR2 SNEGSKA (reference sequence). The CDR3 extends over 16 amino acids. Written as DNA, the CDR3 is TGCAGTGCTAGAGCGCCTAGCGGGAGAGACACAGATACGCAGTATTTT. It is translated as CSARAPSGRDTDTQYF.

This clonotype turned up a few times. The V call is TRBV6-1, the J call TRBJ1-5; weak D call: TRBD1 (6 bases). This CDR3 contains 16 residues. The V gene lost 2 bases and the J gene lost 5 bases, with 16 bases spanning the gap. Per germline, CDR1 MNHNS and CDR2 SASEGT. CDR3 region: CASSERGGAGYQPQHF. Here the CDR3 DNA reads TGTGCCAGCAGTGAAAGGGGGGGGGCAGGGTATCAGCCCCAGCATTTT.

The chain uses TRBV11-2 and TRBJ2-7, with a tentative D call TRBD2 (5 bases). V was trimmed by 3 bases and J by 6 bases, leaving 12 bases between them. There are 13 residues in the CDR3. From germline, CDR1 is SGHAT and CDR2 FQNNGV. The CDR3 DNA follows: TGTGCCAGCAGCTTGCGGCTAGGAGGCGAGCAGTACTTC. Amino acid sequence: CASSLRLGGEQYF.

The genes are TRBV29-1 and TRBJ2-3, with unresolved D. The V end was cut by 6 bases, the J end by 6 bases, with 10 bases between. Looked up from germline, CDR1 is SQVTM and CDR2 is ANQGSEA. This CDR3 contains 11 residues. The CDR3 protein is CSVARLDTQYF. CDR3 nucleotides: TGCAGCGTAGCTAGACTGGATACGCAGTATTTT.

This rearrangement joins TRBV7-9 to TRBJ2-1; the D is unclear. The CDR3 spans 15 residues. V lost 5 bases and J 0 bases, leaving 11 bases between the germline ends. CDR1 SEHNR and CDR2 FQNEAQ come from the germline V gene (reference sequence). CDR3 sequence (DNA): TGTGCCAGCAGCCTCGGAAACTTCTCCTACAATGAGCAGTTCTTC. Protein product: CASSLGNFSYNEQFF.

The V gene is TRBV11-2, the J gene TRBJ2-1, with 14 bases identical to TRBD2. Germline trimming cut 5 bases from V and 10 bases from J; bases unmatched to any gene: 10. From germline, CDR1 is SGHAT and CDR2 FQNNGV. This CDR3 spans 16 amino acids. The CDR3 reads CASSKTPGLAGEEQFF. CDR3 coding DNA: TGTGCCAGCAGCAAGACTCCGGGACTAGCGGGGGAGGAGCAGTTCTTC. Supplemented by reference TRBV11-2 and TRBJ2-1, the full variable domain reads EAGVAQSPRYKIIEKRQSVAFWCNPISGHATLYWYQQILGQGPKLLIQFQNNGVVDDSQLPKDRFSAERLKGVDSTLKIQPAKLEDSAVYLCASSKTPGLAGEEQFFGPGTRLTVL.

J is TRBJ2-1 and V is TRBV3-1; a weak D match, TRBD2 (7 bases). The CDR3 runs to 13 residues. CDR1 and CDR2 from the germline V gene are LGHDT and YNNKEL (reference sequence). The germline V and J ends were trimmed by 0 bases and 10 bases, with 10 bases remaining between them. The CDR3 here is CASSQDGGGEQFF. CDR3 bases: TGTGCCAGCAGCCAAGATGGGGGGGGCGAGCAGTTCTTC.

The genes are TRBV15 and TRBJ2-7; TRBD1 agrees at 7 bases. This CDR3 is built from 13 residues. Germline V CDR1 and CDR2: LNHNV, YYDKDF (reference sequence). Trimming cost V 2 bases and J 5 bases; bases outside gene matches: 3. The CDR3, as DNA: TGTGCCACCAGCAGACGACAGGGCGACGAGCAGTACTTC. It translates to CATSRRQGDEQYF.

The chain uses TRBV20-1 and TRBJ2-1; no firm D call. Looked up from germline, CDR1 is DFQATT and CDR2 is SNEGSKA (reference sequence). The CDR3 loop spans 14 amino acids. With 2 bases removed from V and 0 bases from J, the gap between germline ends came to 8 bases. CDR3 in amino acids: CSARSSDSYNEQFF. The CDR3 region has the DNA TGCAGTGCTAGATCGAGTGACTCCTACAATGAGCAGTTCTTC.

Ten or more counts support this clonotype. The chain couples TRBV5-6 to TRBJ2-7; 8 bases are shared with TRBD2. CDR3 length: 15 residues. Germline V gives CDR1 SGHDT, CDR2 YYEEEE. Losses at the gene ends were 4 bases for V and 3 bases for J; bases not matched to a gene: 9. CDR3 nucleotides: TGTGCCAGCAGCCTTAGCGGGGAGGGATACTACGAGCAGTACTTC. Protein: CASSLSGEGYYEQYF.